This TCR beta chain was observed in a study of high-grade serous ovarian cancer treatment subgroups. About the study: Mean per sample: around 14,000 reads, some 7,300 unique TCR beta rearrangements. Study-level points and caveats: Repertoire analysis covered CDR3 alone, not CDR1 or CDR2. Higher neoantigen levels went with greater TCR clonal relatedness.

Remarks on this clone: The antigen remains undetermined.

The tumor samples were collected prior to definitive surgery or chemotherapy. Using immunoSEQ multiplex PCR, the repertoire was profiled, and TCRdb retains in-frame clones only, with some absent. Of about 39,000 clones detected, approximately 81% appear once; the ten largest clones hold 3% to 3.5%. After removal of 6 bases from V and 4 bases from J, the junction contained 2 bases not matched to a gene. CDR1 and CDR2 (germline): SGHTA, FQGNSA. CDR3 size: 13 residues. The receptor was derived from a human donor with high-grade serous ovarian cancer. Sequencing used tumor tissue. The chain joins TRBV7-2 to TRBJ2-7; TRBD2 agrees at 11 bases. The CDR3 loop reads CASRGTSGYEQYF. The CDR3 nucleotides are TGTGCCAGCAGGGGGACTAGCGGTTACGAGCAGTACTTC. The full variable domain, rest sourced from reference TRBV7-2 and TRBJ2-7, is GAGVSQSPSNKVTEKGKDVELRCDPISGHTALYWYRQSLGQGLEFLIYFQGNSAPDKSGLPSDRFSAERTGGSVSTLTIQRTQQEDSAVYLCASRGTSGYEQYFGPGTRLTVT.